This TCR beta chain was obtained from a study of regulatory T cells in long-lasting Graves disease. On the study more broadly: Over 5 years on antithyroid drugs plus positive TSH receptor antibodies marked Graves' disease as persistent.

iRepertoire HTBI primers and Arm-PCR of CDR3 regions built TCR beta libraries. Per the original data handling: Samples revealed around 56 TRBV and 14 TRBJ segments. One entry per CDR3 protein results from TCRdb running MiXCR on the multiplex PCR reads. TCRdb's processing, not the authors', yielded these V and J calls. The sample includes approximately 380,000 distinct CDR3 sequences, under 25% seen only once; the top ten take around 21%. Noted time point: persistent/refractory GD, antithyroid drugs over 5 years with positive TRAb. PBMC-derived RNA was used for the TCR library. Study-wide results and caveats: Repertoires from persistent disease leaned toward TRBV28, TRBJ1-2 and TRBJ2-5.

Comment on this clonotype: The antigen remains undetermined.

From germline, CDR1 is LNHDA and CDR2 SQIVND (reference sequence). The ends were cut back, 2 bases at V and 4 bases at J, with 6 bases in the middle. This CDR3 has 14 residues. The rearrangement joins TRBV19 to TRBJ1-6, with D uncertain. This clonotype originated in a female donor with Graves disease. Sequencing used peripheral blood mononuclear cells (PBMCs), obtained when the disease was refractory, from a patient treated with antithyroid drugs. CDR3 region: CASSIKGYNSPLHF. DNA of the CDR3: TGTGCCAGTAGTATAAAAGGGTATAATTCACCCCTCCACTTT.